The 9 T cell receptor beta chains given below trace back to one sample, sequenced in a study of blood T cell repertoires in COVID-19. Produced via immunoSEQ multiplex PCR; TCRdb's table is partial and in-frame only. Of 200,000 or so clones in the sample, more than 75% were seen once. The sequencing sample was made of peripheral blood. The receptors originated from a man aged 50 or older who had recovered from COVID-19.

This clone was detected once. The V call is TRBV20-1, the J call TRBJ1-6; D is uncertain. Germline CDR1 DFQATT, CDR2 SNEGSKA (reference sequence). V was trimmed by 3 bases and J by 6 bases, leaving 15 bases between them. The CDR3 length is 15 residues. The CDR3 DNA sequence: TGCAGTGCTAGTTTAGGGAGAGGGCTTAATTCACCCCTCCACTTT. It is translated as CSASLGRGLNSPLHF.

The V call is TRBV19, the J call TRBJ1-1, with TRBD1 matching over 7 bases. Trimming at V came to 6 bases and at J to 8 bases, leaving 21 bases not matched to a gene. The germline CDR1 and CDR2 sequences are LNHDA and SQIVND (reference sequence). The CDR3 has 17 residues. The CDR3 nucleotides read TGTGCCAGTAGATCAGGGGGTGAAGGAAACCCGGTTTACGAAGCTTTCTTT. It yields the protein CASRSGGEGNPVYEAFF. Full variable domain (rest looked up from reference TRBV19 and TRBJ1-1): DGGITQSPKYLFRKEGQNVTLSCEQNLNHDAMYWYRQDPGQGLRLIYYSQIVNDFQKGDIAEGYSVSREKKESFPLTVTSAQKNPTAFYLCASRSGGEGNPVYEAFFGQGTRLTVV.

Note on this clone: At one boundary the junction diverges from the germline segment, which might be a read error. This specimen includes other DNA sequences encoding the same CDR3. CDR3 loop: CASSQAGLSTDTQYF. The CDR3 DNA follows: TGTGCCAGCAGTCAAGCGGGACTCAGCACAGATACGCAGTATTTT. V is TRBV2 and J is TRBJ2-3, with 7 positions matching TRBD2. The CDR3 length is 15 residues. Germline CDR1 SNHLY, CDR2 FYNNEI.

This clone was detected only once. The rearrangement joins TRBV11-2 to TRBJ1-1; maybe TRBD1 (6 bases). Germline assignment: CDR1 SGHAT and CDR2 FQNNGV. With 2 bases removed from V and 0 bases from J, the gap between germline ends came to 10 bases. The CDR3 has 15 amino acids. Written as DNA, the CDR3 is TGTGCCAGCAGCTTATCCGGACAGATGAACACTGAAGCTTTCTTT. It encodes CASSLSGQMNTEAFF. Combining the CDR3 with reference TRBV11-2 and TRBJ1-1 gives the whole variable domain EAGVAQSPRYKIIEKRQSVAFWCNPISGHATLYWYQQILGQGPKLLIQFQNNGVVDDSQLPKDRFSAERLKGVDSTLKIQPAKLEDSAVYLCASSLSGQMNTEAFFGQGTRLTVV.

CDR3 in amino acids: CASSWGTGIEKLFF. The CDR3 DNA sequence: TGTGCCAGCAGCTGGGGGACAGGGATTGAAAAACTGTTTTTT. This chain connects TRBV7-9 to TRBJ1-4, with 9 bases aligning to TRBD1. The V segment lost 4 bases and the J segment 7 bases; nucleotides outside the gene matches: 4. This CDR3 has 14 amino acids. Germline V lookup: CDR1 SEHNR, CDR2 FQNEAQ (reference sequence).

The chain employs TRBV3-1 (or the pseudogene TRBV3-2) and TRBJ2-1; possibly TRBD1 for D (6 bases). The CDR3 extends over 15 amino acids. Trimming shortened V by 6 bases and J by 3 bases, and 15 bases separated the two germline ends. Germline values: CDR1 LGHDT, CDR2 YNNKEL (reference sequence). The DNA for the CDR3 is TGTGCCAGCAGACAGGGCGGCTTAGACTACAATGAGCAGTTCTTC. Protein product: CASRQGGLDYNEQFF.

V usage is TRBV27 and J usage is TRBJ1-2; weak D call: TRBD1 (6 bases). The germline V gene has CDR1 MNHEY and CDR2 SMNVEV (reference sequence). CDR3 length equals 20 residues. With 4 bases removed from V and 4 bases from J, the gap between germline ends came to 31 bases. The chain's CDR3 is CASSSINQAGVLHTIYGYTF. The CDR3 nucleotides are TGTGCCAGCAGTTCTATCAACCAAGCAGGGGTTCTCCACACAATCTATGGCTACACCTTC.

The chain links TRBV19 to TRBJ2-3; 8 nucleotides line up with TRBD2. The V and J ends lost 3 bases and 3 bases, in that order; junction bases with no gene match: 5. CDR3 length: 15 amino acids. Germline-derived CDR1 and CDR2 are LNHDA and SQIVND (reference sequence). The CDR3 sequence: CASSIGGEGTDTQYF. DNA of the CDR3: TGTGCCAGTAGTATCGGGGGGGAAGGTACAGATACGCAGTATTTT.

This clone was observed a single time. The chain joins TRBV30 to TRBJ2-7; 7 positions match TRBD1. CDR1 is GTSNPN, CDR2 SVGIG, per germline (reference sequence). The CDR3 totals 12 residues. V gave up 0 bases and J gave up 7 bases; unmatched junction bases: 3. Here the CDR3 reads CAWSVQGWEQYF. The CDR3 bases are TGTGCCTGGAGTGTACAGGGGTGGGAGCAGTACTTC.